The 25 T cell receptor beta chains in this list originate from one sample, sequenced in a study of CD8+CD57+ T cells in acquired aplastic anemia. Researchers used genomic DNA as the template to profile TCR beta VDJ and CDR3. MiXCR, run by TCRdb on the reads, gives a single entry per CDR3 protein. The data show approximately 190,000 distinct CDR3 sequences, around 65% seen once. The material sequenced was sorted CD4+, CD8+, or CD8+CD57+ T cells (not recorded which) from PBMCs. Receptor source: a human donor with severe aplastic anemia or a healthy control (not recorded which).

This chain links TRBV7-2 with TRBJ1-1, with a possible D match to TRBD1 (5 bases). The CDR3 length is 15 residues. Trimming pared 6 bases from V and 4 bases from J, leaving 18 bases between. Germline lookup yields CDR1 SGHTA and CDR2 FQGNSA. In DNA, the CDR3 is TGTGCCAGCAGTTTGGGACGGGGACGGGCCACTGAAGCTTTCTTT. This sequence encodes CASSLGRGRATEAFF.

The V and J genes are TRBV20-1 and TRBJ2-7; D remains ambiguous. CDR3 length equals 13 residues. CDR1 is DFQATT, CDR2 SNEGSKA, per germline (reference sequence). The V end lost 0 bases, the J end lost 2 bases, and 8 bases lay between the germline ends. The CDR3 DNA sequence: TGCAGTGCTAGAGATAGGAACACCTACGAGCAGTACTTC. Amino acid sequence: CSARDRNTYEQYF.

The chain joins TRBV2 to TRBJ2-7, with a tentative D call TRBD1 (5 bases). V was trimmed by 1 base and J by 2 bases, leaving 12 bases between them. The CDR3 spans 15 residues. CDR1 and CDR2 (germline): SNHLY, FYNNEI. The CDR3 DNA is TGTGCCAGCAGTGAAGAACAGGCTACCCCCTACGAGCAGTACTTC. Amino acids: CASSEEQATPYEQYF.

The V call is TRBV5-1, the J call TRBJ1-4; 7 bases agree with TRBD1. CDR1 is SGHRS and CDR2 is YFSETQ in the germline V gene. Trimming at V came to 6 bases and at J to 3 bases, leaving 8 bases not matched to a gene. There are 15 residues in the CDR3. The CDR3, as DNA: TGCGCCAGCACCTCTTGGGGACAGCCTAATGAAAAACTGTTTTTT. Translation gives CASTSWGQPNEKLFF. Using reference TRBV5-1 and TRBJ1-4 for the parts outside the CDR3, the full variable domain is KAGVTQTPRYLIKTRGQQVTLSCSPISGHRSVSWYQQTPGQGLQFLFEYFSETQRNKGNFPGRFSGRQFSNSRSEMNVSTLELGDSALYLCASTSWGQPNEKLFFGSGTQLSVL.

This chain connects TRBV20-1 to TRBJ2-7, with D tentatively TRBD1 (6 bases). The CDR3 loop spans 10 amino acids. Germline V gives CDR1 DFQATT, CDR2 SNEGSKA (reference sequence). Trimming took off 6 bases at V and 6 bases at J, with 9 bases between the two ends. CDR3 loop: CSATGTEQYF. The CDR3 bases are TGCAGTGCGACAGGTACCGAGCAGTACTTC.

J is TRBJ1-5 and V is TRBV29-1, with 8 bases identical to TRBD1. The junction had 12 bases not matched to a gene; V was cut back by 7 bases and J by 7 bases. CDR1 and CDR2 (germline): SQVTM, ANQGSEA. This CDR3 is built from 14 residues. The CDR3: CSASLGQGGQPQHF. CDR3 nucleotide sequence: TGCAGCGCATCCCTTGGACAGGGAGGGCAGCCCCAGCATTTT.

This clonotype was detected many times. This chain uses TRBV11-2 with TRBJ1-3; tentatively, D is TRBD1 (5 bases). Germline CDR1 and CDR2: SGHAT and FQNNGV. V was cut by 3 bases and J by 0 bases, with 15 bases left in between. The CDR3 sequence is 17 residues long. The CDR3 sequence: CASSLGVPTGSGNTIYF. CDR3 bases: TGTGCCAGCAGCTTGGGTGTCCCTACAGGCTCTGGAAACACCATATATTTT.

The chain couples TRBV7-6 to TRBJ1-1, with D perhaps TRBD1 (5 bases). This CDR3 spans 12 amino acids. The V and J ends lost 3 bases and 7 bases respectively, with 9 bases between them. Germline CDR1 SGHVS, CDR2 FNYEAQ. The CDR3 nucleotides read TGTGCCAGCAGCTTTCGGGGGGGTGAAGCTTTCTTT. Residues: CASSFRGGEAFF.

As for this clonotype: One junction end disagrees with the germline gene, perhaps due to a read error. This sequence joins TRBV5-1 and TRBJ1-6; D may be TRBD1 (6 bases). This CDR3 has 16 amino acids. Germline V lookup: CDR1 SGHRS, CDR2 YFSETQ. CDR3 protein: CASSALTGIQNSPLRF. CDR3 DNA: TGCGCCAGCAGCGCCCTGACAGGAATCCAAAATTCACCCCTCCGCTTT.

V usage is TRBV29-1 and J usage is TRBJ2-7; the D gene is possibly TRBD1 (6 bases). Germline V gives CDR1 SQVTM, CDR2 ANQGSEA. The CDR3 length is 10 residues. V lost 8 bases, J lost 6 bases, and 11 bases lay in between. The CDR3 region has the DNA TGCAGCTTAGAAGGGGGCGAGCAGTACTTC. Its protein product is CSLEGGEQYF.

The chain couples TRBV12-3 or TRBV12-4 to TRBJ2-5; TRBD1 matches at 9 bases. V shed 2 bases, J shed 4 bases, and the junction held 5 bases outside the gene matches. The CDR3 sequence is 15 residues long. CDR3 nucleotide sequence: TGTGCCAGCAGTTTACGACAGGGGGGTCGAGAGACCCAGTACTTC. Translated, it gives CASSLRQGGRETQYF.

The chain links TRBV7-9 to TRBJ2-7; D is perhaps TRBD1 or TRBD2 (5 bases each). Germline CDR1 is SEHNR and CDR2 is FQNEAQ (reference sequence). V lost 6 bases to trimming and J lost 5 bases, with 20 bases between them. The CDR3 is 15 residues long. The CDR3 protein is CASSHPGTPGDEQYF. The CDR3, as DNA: TGTGCCAGCAGTCACCCCGGGACCCCAGGTGACGAGCAGTACTTC.

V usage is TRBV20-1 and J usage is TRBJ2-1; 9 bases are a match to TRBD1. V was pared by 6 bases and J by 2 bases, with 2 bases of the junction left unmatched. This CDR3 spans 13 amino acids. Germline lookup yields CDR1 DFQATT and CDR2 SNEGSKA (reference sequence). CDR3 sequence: CSAGTGPYNEQFF. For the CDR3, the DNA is TGCAGTGCCGGGACAGGGCCCTACAATGAGCAGTTCTTC.

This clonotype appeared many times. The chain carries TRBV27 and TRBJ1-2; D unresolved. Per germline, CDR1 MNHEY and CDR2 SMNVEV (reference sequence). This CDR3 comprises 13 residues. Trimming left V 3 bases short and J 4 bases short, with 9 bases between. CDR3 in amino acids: CASSFGTAYGYTF. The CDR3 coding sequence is TGTGCCAGCAGTTTCGGTACGGCCTATGGCTACACCTTC.

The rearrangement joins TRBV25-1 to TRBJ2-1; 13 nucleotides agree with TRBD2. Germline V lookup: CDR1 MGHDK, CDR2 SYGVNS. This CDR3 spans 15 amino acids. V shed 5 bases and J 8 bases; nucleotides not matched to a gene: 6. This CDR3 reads CASSWTSGSMDEQFF. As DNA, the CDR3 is TGTGCCAGCAGTTGGACTAGCGGGAGTATGGATGAGCAGTTCTTC.

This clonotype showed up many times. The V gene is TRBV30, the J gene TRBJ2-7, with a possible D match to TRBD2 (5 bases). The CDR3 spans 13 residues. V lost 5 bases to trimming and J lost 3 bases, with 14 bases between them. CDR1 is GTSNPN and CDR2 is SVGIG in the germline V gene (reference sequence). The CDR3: CAWERTDNYEQYF. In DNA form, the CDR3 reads TGTGCCTGGGAGAGGACTGACAACTACGAGCAGTACTTC.

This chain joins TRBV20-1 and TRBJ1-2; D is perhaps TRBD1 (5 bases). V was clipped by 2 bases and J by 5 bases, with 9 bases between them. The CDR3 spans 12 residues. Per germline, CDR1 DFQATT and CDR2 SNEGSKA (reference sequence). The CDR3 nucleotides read TGCAGTGCTAGAAGGGGTGAATATGGCTACACCTTC. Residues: CSARRGEYGYTF.

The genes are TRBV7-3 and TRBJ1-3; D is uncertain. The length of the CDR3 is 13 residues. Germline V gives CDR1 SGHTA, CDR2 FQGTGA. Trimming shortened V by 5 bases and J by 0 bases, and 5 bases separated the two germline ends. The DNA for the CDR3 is TGTGCCAGCAGCCAACACTCTGGAAACACCATATATTTT. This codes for CASSQHSGNTIYF.

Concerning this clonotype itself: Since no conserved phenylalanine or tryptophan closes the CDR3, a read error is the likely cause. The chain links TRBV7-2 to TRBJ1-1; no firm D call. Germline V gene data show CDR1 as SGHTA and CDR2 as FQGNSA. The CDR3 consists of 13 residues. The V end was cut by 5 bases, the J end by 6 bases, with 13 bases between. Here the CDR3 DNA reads TGTGCCAGCAGCCTAACCCGGTCCGCTGAAGCTTTCTCT. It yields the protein CASSLTRSAEAFS.

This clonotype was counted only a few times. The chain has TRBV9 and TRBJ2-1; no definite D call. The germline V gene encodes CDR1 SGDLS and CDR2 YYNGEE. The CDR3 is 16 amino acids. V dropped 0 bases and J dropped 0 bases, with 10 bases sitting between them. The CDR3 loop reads CASSVGADSSYNEQFF. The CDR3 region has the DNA TGTGCCAGCAGCGTAGGGGCAGATAGCTCCTACAATGAGCAGTTCTTC.

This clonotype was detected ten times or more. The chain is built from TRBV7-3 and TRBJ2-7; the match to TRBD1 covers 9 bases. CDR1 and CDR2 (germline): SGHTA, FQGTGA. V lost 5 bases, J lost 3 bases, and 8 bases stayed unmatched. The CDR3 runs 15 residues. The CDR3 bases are TGTGCCAGCAGCGCCGGGACAGGGCTTCTCTACGAGCAGTACTTC. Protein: CASSAGTGLLYEQYF.

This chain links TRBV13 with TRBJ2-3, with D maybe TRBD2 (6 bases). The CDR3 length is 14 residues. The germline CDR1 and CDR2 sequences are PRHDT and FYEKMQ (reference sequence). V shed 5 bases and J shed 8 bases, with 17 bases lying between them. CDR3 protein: CASSPRWGVGTQYF. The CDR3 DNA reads TGTGCCAGCAGCCCTCGTTGGGGGGTAGGTACGCAGTATTTT.

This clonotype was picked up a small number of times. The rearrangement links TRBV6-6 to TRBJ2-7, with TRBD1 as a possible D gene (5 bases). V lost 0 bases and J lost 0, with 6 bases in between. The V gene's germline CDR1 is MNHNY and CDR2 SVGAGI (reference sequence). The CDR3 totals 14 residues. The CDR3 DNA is TGTGCCAGCAGTTACTCAGGGGTCTCCTACGAGCAGTACTTC. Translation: CASSYSGVSYEQYF.

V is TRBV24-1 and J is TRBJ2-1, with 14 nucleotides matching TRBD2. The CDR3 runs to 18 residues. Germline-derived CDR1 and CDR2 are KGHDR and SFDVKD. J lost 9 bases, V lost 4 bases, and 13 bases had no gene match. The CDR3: CATSDRTPGLAGEGEQFF. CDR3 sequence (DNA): TGTGCCACCAGTGACCGAACCCCGGGACTAGCGGGAGAGGGTGAGCAGTTCTTC.

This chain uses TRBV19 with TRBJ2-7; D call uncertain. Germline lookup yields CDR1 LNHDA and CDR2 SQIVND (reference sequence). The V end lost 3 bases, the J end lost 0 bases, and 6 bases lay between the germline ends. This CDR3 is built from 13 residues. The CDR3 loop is CASSIGISYEQYF. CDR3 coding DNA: TGTGCCAGTAGTATTGGGATCTCCTACGAGCAGTACTTC.